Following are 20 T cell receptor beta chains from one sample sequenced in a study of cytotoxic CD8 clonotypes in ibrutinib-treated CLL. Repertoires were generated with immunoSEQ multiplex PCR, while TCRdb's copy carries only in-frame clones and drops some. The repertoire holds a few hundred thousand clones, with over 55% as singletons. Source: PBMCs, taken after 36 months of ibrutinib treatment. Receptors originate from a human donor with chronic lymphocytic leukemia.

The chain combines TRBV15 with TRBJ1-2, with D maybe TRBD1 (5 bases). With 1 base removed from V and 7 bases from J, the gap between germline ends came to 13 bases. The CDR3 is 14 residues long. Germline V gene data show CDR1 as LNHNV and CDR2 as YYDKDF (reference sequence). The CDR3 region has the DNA TGTGCCACCAGCAGAGCCAGGGACCATCCTGGCTACACCTTC. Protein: CATSRARDHPGYTF. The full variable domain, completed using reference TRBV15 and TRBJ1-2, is DAMVIQNPRYQVTQFGKPVTLSCSQTLNHNVMYWYQQKSSQAPKLLFHYYDKDFNNEADTPDNFQSRRPNTSFCFLDIRSPGLGDTAMYLCATSRARDHPGYTFGSGTRLTVV.

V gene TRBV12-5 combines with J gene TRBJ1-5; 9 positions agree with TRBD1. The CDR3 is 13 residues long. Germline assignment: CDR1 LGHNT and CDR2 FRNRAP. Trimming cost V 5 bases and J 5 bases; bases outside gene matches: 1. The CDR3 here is CASGRQGDQPQHF. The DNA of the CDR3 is TGTGCTAGTGGTCGACAGGGGGATCAGCCCCAGCATTTT.

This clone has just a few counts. CDR3 nucleotide sequence: TGCGCCAGCAGCTTGTCTAGGGGGGGAGGCTACGAGCAGTACTTC. It specifies CASSLSRGGGYEQYF. The chain carries TRBV5-1 and TRBJ2-7, with D maybe TRBD2 (7 bases). V shed 1 base and J shed 3 bases, with 14 bases lying between them. The germline gives CDR1 SGHRS, CDR2 YFSETQ. The CDR3 is made up of 15 amino acids.

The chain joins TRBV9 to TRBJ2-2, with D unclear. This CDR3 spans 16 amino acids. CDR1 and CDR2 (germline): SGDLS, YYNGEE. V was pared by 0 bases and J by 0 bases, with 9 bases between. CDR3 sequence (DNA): TGTGCCAGCAGCGTAGCAGGCTACCCGAACACCGGGGAGCTGTTTTTT. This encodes CASSVAGYPNTGELFF.

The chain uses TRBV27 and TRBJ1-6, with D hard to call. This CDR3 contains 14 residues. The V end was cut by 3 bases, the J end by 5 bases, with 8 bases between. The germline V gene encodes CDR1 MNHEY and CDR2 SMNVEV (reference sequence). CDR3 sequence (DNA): TGTGCCAGCAGTTTTTTTCAGCATAATTCACCCCTCCACTTT. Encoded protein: CASSFFQHNSPLHF.

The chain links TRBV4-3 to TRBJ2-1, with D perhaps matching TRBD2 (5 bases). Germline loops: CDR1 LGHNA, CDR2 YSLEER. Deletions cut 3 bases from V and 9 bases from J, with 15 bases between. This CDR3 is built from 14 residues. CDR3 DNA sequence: TGCGCCAGCAGCCACGTTCATTTTGAGGGTGAGCAGTTCTTC. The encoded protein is CASSHVHFEGEQFF.

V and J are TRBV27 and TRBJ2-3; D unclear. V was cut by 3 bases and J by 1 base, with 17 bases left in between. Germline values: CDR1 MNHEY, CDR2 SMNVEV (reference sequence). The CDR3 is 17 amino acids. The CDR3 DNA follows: TGTGCCAGCAGTTTTGGCCCTGGCCCACCCCGCACAGATACGCAGTATTTT. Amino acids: CASSFGPGPPRTDTQYF.

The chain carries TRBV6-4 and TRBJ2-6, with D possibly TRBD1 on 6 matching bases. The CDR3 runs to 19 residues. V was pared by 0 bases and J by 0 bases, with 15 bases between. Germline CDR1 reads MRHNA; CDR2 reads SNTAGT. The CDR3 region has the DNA TGTGCCAGCAGTGACTCAATCCGGCAGGGGTCCTCTGGGGCCAACGTCCTGACTTTC. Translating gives CASSDSIRQGSSGANVLTF.

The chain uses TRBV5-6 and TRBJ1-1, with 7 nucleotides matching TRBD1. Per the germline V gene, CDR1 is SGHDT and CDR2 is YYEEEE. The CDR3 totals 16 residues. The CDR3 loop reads CATRIGGGRMNTEAFF. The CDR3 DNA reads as TGTGCTACCCGGATAGGGGGCGGTCGGATGAACACTGAAGCTTTCTTT.

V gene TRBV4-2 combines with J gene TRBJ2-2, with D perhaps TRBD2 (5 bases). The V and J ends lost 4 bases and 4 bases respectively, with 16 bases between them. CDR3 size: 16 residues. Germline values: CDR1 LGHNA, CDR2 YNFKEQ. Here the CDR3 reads CASSPYERVATGELFF. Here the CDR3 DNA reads TGTGCCAGCAGCCCTTATGAGAGGGTTGCCACCGGGGAGCTGTTTTTT.

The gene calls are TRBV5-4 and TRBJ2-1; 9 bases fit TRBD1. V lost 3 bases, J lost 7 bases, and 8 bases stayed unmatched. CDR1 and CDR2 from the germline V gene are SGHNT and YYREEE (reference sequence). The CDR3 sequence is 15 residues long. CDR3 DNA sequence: TGTGCCAGCAGCTGGTACGGGACAGGGAGGAATGAGCAGTTCTTC. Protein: CASSWYGTGRNEQFF.

The CDR3 DNA reads TGTGCCAGCAGTTTCGGGTATGAAAAACTGTTTTTT. Its protein product is CASSFGYEKLFF. The rearrangement uses TRBV28 and TRBJ1-4; no definite D call. Germline V gives CDR1 MDHEN, CDR2 SYDVKM. CDR3 length equals 12 residues. The germline V and J ends were trimmed by 3 bases and 6 bases, with 5 bases remaining between them.

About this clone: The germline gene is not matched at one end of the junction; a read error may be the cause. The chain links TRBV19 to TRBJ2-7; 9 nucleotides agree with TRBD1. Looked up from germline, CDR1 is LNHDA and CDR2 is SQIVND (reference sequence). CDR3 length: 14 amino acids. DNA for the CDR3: TGTGCCATTAGTGCGGACAGGGGTCCCTACGAGCAGTACTTC. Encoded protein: CAISADRGPYEQYF.

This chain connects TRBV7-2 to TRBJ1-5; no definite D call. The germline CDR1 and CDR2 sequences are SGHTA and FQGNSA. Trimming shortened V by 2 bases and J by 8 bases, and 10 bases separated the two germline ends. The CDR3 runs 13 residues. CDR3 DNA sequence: TGTGCCAGCAGCTTAATTTTGAGTAAGCCCCAGCATTTT. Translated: CASSLILSKPQHF. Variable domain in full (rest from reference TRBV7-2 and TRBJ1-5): GAGVSQSPSNKVTEKGKDVELRCDPISGHTALYWYRQSLGQGLEFLIYFQGNSAPDKSGLPSDRFSAERTGGSVSTLTIQRTQQEDSAVYLCASSLILSKPQHFGDGTRLSIL.

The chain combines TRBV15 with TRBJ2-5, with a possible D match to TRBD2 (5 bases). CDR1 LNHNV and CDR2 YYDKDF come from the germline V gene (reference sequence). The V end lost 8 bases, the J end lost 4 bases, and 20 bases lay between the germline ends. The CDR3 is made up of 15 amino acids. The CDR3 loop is CATSFAGFVGETQYF. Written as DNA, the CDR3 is TGTGCCACCTCCTTCGCGGGTTTTGTAGGAGAGACCCAGTACTTC.

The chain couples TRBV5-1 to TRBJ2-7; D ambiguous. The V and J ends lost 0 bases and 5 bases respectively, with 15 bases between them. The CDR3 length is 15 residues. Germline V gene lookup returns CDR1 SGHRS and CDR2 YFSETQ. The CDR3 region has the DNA TGCGCCAGCAGCTTGGCGGGCTTTCATTTGGACGAGCAGTACTTC. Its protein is CASSLAGFHLDEQYF. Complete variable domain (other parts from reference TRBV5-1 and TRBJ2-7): KAGVTQTPRYLIKTRGQQVTLSCSPISGHRSVSWYQQTPGQGLQFLFEYFSETQRNKGNFPGRFSGRQFSNSRSEMNVSTLELGDSALYLCASSLAGFHLDEQYFGPGTRLTVT.

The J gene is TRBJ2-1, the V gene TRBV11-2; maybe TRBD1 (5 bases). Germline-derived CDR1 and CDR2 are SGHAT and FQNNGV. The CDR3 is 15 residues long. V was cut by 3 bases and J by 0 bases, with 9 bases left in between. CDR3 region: CASSFYRSSYNEQFF. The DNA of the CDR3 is TGTGCCAGCAGCTTCTACAGGAGCTCCTACAATGAGCAGTTCTTC.

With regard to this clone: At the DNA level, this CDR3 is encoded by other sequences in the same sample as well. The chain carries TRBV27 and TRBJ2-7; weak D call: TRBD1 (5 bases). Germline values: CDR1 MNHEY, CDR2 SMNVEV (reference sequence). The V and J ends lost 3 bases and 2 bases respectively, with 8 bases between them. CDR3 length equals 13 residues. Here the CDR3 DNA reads TGTGCCAGCAGTTTCGGACAAACCTACGAGCAGTACTTC. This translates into CASSFGQTYEQYF.

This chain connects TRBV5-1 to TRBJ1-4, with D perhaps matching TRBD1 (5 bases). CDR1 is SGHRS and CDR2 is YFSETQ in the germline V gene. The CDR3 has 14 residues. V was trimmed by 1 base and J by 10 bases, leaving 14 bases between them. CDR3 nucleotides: TGCGCCAGCAGCTTGACAGGTGGATGGGGAAAACTGTTTTTT. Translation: CASSLTGGWGKLFF.

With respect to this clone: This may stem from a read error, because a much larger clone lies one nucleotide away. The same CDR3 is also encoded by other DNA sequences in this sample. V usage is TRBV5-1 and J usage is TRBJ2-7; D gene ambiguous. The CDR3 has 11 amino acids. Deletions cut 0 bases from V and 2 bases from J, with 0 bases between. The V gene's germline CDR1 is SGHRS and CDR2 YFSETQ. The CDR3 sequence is CASSLAYEQYF. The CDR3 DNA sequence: TGCGCCAGCAGCTTGGCCTACGAGCAGTACTTC.